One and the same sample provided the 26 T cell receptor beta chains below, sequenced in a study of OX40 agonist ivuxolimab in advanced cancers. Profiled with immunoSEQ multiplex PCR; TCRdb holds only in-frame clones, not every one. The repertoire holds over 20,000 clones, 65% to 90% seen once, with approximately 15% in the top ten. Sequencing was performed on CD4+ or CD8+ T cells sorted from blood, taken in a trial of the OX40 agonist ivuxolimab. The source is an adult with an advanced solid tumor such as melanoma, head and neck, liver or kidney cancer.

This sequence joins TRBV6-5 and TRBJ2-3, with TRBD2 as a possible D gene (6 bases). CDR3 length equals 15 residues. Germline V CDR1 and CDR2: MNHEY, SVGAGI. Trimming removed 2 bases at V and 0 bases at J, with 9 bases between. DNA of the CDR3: TGTGCCAGCAGTTACGGGGACTTTAGCACAGATACGCAGTATTTT. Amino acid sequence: CASSYGDFSTDTQYF.

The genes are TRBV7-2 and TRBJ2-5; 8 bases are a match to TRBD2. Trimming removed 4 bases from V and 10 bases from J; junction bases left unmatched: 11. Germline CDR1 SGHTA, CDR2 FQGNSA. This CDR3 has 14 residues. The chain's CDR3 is CASSSGTRSAIQYF. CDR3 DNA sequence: TGTGCCAGCAGCTCCGGGACTAGATCAGCTATCCAGTACTTC. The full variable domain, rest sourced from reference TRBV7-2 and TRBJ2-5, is GAGVSQSPSNKVTEKGKDVELRCDPISGHTALYWYRQSLGQGLEFLIYFQGNSAPDKSGLPSDRFSAERTGGSVSTLTIQRTQQEDSAVYLCASSSGTRSAIQYFGPGTRLLVL.

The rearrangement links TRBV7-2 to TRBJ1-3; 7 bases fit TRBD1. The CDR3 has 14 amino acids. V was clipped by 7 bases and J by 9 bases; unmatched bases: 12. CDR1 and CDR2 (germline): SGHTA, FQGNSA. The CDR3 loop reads CASMPDREGITIYF. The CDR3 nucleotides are TGTGCCAGCATGCCCGACAGGGAAGGGATCACCATATATTTT.

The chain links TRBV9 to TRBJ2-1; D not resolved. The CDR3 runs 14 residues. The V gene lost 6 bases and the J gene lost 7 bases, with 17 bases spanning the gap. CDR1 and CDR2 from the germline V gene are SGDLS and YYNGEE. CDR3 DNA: TGTGCCAGCACCCCTACGATGGGGTGGAATGAGCAGTTCTTC. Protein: CASTPTMGWNEQFF.

The CDR3 coding sequence is TGTGCCAGCAGCCAGACTAGCGGGGGGTTTGGCGGGGAGCTGTTTTTT. It encodes CASSQTSGGFGGELFF. The chain combines TRBV5-4 with TRBJ2-2, with TRBD2 matching over 13 bases. The germline V gene encodes CDR1 SGHNT and CDR2 YYREEE (reference sequence). The CDR3 covers 16 residues. V trimming: 4 bases; J trimming: 7 bases; junction bases outside the gene matches: 7.

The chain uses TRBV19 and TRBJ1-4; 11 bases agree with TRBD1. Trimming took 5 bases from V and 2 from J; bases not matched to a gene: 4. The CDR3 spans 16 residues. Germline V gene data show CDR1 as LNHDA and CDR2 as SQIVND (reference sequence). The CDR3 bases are TGTGCCAGTAGTCGGACAGGGGGCGGCACTAATGAAAAACTGTTTTTT. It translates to CASSRTGGGTNEKLFF.

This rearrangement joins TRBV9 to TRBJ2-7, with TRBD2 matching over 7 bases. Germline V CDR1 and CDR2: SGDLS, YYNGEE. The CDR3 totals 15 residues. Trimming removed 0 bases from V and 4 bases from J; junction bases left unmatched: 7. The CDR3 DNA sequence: TGTGCCAGCAGCGTAGATCCCGGGAGGAAATACGAGCAGTACTTC. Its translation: CASSVDPGRKYEQYF.

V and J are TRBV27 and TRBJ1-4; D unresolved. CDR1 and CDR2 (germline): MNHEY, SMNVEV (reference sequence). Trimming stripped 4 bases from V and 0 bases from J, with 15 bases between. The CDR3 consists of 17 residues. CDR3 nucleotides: TGTGCCAGCAGTTCCCTACAAGGAGCGACAACTAATGAAAAACTGTTTTTT. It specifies CASSSLQGATTNEKLFF.

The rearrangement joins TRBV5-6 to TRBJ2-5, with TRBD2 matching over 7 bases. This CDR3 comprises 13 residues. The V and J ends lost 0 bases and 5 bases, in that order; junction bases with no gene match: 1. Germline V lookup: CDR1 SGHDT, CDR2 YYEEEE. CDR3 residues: CASSLVGGETQYF. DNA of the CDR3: TGTGCCAGCAGCTTGGTCGGGGGGGAGACCCAGTACTTC.

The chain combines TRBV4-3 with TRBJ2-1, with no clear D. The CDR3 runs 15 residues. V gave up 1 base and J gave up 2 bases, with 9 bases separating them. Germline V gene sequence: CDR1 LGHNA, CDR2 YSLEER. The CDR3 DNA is TGCGCCAGCAGCCAAGGCCTAGAGCCCTACAATGAGCAGTTCTTC. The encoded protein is CASSQGLEPYNEQFF.

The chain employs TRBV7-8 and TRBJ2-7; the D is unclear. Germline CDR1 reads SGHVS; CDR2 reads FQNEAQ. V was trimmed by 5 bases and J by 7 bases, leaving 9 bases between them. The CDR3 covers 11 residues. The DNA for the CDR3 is TGTGCCAGCAGCCTTGGAACAGAGCAGTACTTC. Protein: CASSLGTEQYF.

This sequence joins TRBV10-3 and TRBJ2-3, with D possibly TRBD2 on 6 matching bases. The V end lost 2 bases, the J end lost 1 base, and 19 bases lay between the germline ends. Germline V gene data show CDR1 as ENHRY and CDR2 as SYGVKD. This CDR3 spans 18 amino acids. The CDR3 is CAISEPLGRTTGTDTQYF. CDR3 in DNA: TGTGCCATCAGTGAGCCCCTTGGGAGGACTACCGGCACAGATACGCAGTATTTT.

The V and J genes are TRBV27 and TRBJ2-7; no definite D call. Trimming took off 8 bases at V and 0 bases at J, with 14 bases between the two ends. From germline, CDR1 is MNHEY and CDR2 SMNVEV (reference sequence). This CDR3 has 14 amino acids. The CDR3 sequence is CASGRTRSSYEQYF. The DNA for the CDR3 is TGTGCCAGCGGCCGGACCCGGAGCTCCTACGAGCAGTACTTC.

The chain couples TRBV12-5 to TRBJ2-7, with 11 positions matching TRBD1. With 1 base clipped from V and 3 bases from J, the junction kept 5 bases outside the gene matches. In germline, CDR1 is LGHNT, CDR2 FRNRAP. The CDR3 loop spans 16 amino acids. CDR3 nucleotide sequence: TGTGCTAGTGGTTTGGCCACCGGGACAGGGGGCTACGAGCAGTACTTC. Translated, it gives CASGLATGTGGYEQYF.

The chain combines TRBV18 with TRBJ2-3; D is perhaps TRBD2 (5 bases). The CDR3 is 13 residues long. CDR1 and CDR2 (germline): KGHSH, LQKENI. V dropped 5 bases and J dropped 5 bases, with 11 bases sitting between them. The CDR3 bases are TGTGCCAGCTCAGAGGCGACTATAGATACGCAGTATTTT. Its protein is CASSEATIDTQYF.

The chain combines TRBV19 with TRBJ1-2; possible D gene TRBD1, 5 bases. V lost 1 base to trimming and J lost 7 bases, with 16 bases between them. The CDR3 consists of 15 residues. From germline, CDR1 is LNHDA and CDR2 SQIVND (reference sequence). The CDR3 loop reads CASSIGYGGSGGYTF. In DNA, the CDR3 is TGTGCCAGTAGTATAGGGTACGGGGGATCGGGTGGCTACACCTTC.

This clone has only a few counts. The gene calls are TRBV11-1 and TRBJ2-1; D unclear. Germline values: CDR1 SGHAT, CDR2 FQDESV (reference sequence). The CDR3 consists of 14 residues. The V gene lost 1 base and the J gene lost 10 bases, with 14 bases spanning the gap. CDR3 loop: CASSLGSELREQFF. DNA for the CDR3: TGTGCCAGCAGCTTAGGGAGCGAGCTCCGGGAGCAGTTCTTC.

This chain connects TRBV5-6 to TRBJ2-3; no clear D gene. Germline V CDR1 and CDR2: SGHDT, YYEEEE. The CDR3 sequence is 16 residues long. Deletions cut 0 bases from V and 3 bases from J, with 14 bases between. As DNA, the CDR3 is TGTGCCAGCAGCTTGGGGGCTACTGTCTGGACAGATACGCAGTATTTT. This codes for CASSLGATVWTDTQYF.

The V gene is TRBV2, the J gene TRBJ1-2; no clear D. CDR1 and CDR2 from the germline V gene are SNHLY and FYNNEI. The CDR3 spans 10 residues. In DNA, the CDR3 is TGTGCTGGAGGGAACTATGGCTACACCTTC. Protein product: CAGGNYGYTF.

CDR3 coding DNA: TGTGCCAGCAGACCAAGGGGCCTCTCTGGCAATGAGCAGTTCTTC. Protein sequence: CASRPRGLSGNEQFF. This rearrangement joins TRBV7-9 to TRBJ2-1; D perhaps matches TRBD1 (5 bases). From germline, CDR1 is SEHNR and CDR2 FQNEAQ (reference sequence). Trimming took off 6 bases at V and 6 bases at J, with 18 bases between the two ends. The CDR3 totals 15 residues. Full variable domain (rest looked up from reference TRBV7-9 and TRBJ2-1): DTGVSQNPRHKITKRGQNVTFRCDPISEHNRLYWYRQTLGQGPEFLTYFQNEAQLEKSRLLSDRFSAERPKGSFSTLEIQRTEQGDSAMYLCASRPRGLSGNEQFFGPGTRLTVL.

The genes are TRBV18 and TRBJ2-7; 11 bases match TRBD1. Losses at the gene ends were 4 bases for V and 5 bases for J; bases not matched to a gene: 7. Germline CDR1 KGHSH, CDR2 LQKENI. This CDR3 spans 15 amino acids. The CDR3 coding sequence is TGTGCCAGCTCACTCCGGGACAGGGGGTCCAACGAGCAGTACTTC. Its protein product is CASSLRDRGSNEQYF.

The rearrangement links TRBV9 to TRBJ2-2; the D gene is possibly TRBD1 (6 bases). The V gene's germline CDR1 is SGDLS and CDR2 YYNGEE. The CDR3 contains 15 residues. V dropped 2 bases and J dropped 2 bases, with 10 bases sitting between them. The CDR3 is CASSVGDTNTGELFF. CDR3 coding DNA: TGTGCCAGCAGCGTGGGGGACACAAACACCGGGGAGCTGTTTTTT.

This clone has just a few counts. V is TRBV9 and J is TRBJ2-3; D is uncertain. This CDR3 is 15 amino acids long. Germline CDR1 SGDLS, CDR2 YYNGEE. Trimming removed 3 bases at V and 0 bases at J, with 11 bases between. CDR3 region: CASSASTTSTDTQYF. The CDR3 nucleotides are TGTGCCAGCAGCGCCAGCACAACTAGCACAGATACGCAGTATTTT.

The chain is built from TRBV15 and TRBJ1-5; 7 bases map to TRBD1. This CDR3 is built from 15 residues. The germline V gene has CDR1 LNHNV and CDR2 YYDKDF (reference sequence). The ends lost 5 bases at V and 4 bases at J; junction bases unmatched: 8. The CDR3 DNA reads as TGTGCCACCAGCGGAGGAGGGACAGTAAATCAGCCCCAGCATTTT. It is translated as CATSGGGTVNQPQHF.

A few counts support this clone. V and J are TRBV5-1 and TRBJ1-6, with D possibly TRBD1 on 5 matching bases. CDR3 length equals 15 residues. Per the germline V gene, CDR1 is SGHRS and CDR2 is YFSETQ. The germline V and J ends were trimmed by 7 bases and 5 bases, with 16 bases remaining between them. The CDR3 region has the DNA TGCGCCAGCCGTTGGGGGTCGTATGATAATTCACCCCTCCACTTT. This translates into CASRWGSYDNSPLHF.

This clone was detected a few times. In nucleotides, the CDR3 is TGTGCTAGTGGCCGTCAAGCTGTTGGGACAGATACGCAGTATTTT. It translates to CASGRQAVGTDTQYF. The chain uses TRBV12-5 and TRBJ2-3; D is undetermined. CDR3 size: 15 residues. Germline CDR1 reads LGHNT; CDR2 reads FRNRAP. V was pared by 6 bases and J by 3 bases, with 16 bases between.